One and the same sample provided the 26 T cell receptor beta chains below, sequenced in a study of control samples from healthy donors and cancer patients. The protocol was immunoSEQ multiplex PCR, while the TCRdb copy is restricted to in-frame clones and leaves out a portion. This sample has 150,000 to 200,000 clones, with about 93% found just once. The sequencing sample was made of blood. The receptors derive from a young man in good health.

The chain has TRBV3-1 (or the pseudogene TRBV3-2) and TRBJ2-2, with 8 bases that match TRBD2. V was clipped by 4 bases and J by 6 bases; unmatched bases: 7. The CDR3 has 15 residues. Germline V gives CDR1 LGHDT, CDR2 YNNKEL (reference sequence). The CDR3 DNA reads TGTGCCAGCAGCCTTACGGGGGGGGCCCCCGGGGAGCTGTTTTTT. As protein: CASSLTGGAPGELFF.

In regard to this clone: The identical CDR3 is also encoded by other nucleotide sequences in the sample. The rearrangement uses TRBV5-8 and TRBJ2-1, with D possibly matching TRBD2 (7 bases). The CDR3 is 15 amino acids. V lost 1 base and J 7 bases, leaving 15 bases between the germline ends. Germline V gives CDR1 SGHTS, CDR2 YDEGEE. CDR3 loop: CASSLRGGSYNEQFF. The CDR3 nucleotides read TGTGCCAGCAGCTTGAGGGGGGGGAGTTATAATGAGCAGTTCTTC. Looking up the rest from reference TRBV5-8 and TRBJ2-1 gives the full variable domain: EAGVTQSPTHLIKTRGQQATLRCSPISGHTSVYWYQQALGLGLQFLLWYDEGEERNRGNFPPRFSGRQFPNYSSELNVNALELEDSALYLCASSLRGGSYNEQFFGPGTRLTVL.

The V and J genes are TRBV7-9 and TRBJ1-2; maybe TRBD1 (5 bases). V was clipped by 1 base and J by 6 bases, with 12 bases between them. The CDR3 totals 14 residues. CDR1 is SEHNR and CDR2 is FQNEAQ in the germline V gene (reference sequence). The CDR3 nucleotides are TGTGCCAGCAGCTTAGGCCCTCAGGGCCATGGCTACACCTTC. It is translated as CASSLGPQGHGYTF.

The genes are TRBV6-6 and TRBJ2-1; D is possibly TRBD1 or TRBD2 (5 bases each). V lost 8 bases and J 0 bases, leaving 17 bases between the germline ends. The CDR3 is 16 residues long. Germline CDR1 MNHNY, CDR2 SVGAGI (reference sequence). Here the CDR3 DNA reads TGTGCCAGCGCTTTAAACGGGGCTAGCTCCTACAATGAGCAGTTCTTC. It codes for CASALNGASSYNEQFF.

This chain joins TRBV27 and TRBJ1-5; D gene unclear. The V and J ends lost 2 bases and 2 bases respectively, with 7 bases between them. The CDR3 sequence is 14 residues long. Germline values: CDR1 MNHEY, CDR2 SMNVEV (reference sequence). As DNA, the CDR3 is TGTGCCAGCAGTTTAACGGACCGCAATCAGCCCCAGCATTTT. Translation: CASSLTDRNQPQHF.

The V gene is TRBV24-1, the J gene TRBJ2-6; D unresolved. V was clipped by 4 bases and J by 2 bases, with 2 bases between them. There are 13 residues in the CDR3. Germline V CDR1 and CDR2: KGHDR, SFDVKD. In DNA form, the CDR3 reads TGTGCCACCAGTGAAGCTGGGGCCAACGTCCTGACTTTC. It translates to CATSEAGANVLTF.

The CDR3 loop is CAWSVGTGVPRTEAFF. The DNA of the CDR3 is TGTGCCTGGAGTGTAGGGACAGGGGTGCCGAGGACTGAAGCTTTCTTT. V usage is TRBV30 and J usage is TRBJ1-1, with 10 bases lining up with TRBD1. V gave up 0 bases and J gave up 5 bases; unmatched junction bases: 9. This CDR3 region has 16 residues. Germline V CDR1 and CDR2: GTSNPN, SVGIG (reference sequence).

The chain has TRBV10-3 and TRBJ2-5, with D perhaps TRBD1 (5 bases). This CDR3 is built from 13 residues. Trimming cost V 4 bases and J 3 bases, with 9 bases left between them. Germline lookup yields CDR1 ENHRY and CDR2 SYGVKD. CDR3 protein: CAISAGQEETQYF. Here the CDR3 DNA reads TGTGCCATCAGTGCAGGACAAGAAGAGACCCAGTACTTC.

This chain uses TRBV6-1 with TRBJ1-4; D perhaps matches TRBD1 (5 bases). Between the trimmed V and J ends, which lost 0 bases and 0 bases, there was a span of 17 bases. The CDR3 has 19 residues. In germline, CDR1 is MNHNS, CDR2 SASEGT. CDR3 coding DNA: TGTGCCAGCAGTGAAGCGCTTCAAAAAGGGGTCCCAACTAATGAAAAACTGTTTTTT. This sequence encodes CASSEALQKGVPTNEKLFF.

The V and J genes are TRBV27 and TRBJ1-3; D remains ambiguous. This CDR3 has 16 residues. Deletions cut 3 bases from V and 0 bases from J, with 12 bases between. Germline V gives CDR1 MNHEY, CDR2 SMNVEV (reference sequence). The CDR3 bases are TGTGCCAGCAGTTTCCAGACGGGGAGCTCTGGAAACACCATATATTTT. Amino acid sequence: CASSFQTGSSGNTIYF.

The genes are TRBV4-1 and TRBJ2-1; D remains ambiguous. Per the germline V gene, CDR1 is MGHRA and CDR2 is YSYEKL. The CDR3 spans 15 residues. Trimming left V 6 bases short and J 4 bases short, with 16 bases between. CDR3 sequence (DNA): TGCGCCAGCAGTGAAGGGCAGTCTCGGTACAATGAGCAGTTCTTC. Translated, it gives CASSEGQSRYNEQFF.

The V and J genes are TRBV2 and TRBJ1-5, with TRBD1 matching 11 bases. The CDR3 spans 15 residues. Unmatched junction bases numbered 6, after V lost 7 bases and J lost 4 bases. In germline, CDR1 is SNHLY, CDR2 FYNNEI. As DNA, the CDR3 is TGTGCCAGCAACGGACAGGGGGCAAGGAATCAGCCCCAGCATTTT. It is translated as CASNGQGARNQPQHF.

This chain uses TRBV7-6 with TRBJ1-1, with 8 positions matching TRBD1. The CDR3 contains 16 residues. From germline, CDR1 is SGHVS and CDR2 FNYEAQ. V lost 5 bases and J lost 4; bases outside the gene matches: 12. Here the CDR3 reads CASSPQPGGAGTEAFF. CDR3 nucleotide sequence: TGTGCCAGCAGCCCCCAGCCAGGGGGCGCTGGCACTGAAGCTTTCTTT.

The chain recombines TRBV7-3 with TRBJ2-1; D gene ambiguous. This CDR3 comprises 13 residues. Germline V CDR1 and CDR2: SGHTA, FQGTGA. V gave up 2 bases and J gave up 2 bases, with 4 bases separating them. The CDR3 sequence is CASSLGPYNEQFF. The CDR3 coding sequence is TGTGCCAGCAGCTTAGGGCCCTACAATGAGCAGTTCTTC.

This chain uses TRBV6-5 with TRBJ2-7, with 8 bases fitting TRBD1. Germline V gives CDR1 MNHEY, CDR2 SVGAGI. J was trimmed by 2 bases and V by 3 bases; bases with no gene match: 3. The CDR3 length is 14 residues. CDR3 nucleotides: TGTGCCAGCAGTTATAGGGACAGGCCCTACGAGCAGTACTTC. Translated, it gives CASSYRDRPYEQYF.

The CDR3 nucleotides are TGTGCCAGTAGTTTGACCGGGACAGGGAGCTCTGGGGCCAACGTCCTGACTTTC. Translated: CASSLTGTGSSGANVLTF. The chain combines TRBV19 with TRBJ2-6; the match to TRBD1 covers 9 bases. The CDR3 runs 18 residues. Looked up from germline, CDR1 is LNHDA and CDR2 is SQIVND (reference sequence). After removal of 5 bases from V and 0 bases from J, the junction contained 8 bases not matched to a gene.

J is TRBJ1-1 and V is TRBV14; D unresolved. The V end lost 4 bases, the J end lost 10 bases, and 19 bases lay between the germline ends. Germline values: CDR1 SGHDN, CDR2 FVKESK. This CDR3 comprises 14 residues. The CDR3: CASSPKLVGIRAFF. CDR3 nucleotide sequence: TGTGCCAGCAGCCCTAAACTGGTCGGGATCCGAGCTTTCTTT.

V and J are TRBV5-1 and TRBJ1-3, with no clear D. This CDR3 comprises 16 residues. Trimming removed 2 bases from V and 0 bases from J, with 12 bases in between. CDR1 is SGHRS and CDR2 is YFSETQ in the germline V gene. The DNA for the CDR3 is TGCGCCAGCAGCTTAGGAGCGAGTTCCTCTGGAAACACCATATATTTT. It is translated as CASSLGASSSGNTIYF. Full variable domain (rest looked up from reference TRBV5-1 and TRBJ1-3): KAGVTQTPRYLIKTRGQQVTLSCSPISGHRSVSWYQQTPGQGLQFLFEYFSETQRNKGNFPGRFSGRQFSNSRSEMNVSTLELGDSALYLCASSLGASSSGNTIYFGEGSWLTVV.

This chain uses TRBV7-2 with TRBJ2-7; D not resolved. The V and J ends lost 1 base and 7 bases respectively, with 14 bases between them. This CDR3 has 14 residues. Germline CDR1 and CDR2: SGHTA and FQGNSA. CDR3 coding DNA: TGTGCCAGCAGCTTAGAGGCAGGCGGTTCGGAGCAGTACTTC. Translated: CASSLEAGGSEQYF.

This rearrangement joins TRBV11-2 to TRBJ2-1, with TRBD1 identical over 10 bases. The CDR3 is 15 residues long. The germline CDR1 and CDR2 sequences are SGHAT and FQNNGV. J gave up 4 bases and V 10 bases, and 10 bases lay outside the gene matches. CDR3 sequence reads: CATLPGQGIYNEQFF. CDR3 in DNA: TGTGCCACCTTACCGGGACAGGGGATTTACAATGAGCAGTTCTTC. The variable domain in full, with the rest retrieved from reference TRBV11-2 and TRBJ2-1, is EAGVAQSPRYKIIEKRQSVAFWCNPISGHATLYWYQQILGQGPKLLIQFQNNGVVDDSQLPKDRFSAERLKGVDSTLKIQPAKLEDSAVYLCATLPGQGIYNEQFFGPGTRLTVL.

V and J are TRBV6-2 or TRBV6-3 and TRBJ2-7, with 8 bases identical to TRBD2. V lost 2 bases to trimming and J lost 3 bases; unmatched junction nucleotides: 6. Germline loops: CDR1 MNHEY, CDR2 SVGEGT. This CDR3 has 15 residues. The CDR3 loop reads CASSYTGLAGYEQYF. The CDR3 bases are TGTGCCAGCAGTTACACCGGGCTAGCGGGCTACGAGCAGTACTTC.

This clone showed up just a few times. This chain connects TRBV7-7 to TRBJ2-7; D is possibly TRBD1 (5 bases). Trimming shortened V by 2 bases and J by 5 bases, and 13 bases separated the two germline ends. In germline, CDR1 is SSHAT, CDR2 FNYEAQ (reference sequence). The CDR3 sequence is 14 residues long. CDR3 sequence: CASSLRLGLDEQYF. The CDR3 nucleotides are TGTGCCAGCAGCTTACGACTGGGGCTGGACGAGCAGTACTTC.

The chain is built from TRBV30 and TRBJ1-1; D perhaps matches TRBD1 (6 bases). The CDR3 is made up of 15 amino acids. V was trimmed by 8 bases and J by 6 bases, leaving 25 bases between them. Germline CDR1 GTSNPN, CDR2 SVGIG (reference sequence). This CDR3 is CATLHIALRGAEAFF. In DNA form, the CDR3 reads TGTGCCACACTACATATAGCTTTGAGGGGGGCTGAAGCTTTCTTT.

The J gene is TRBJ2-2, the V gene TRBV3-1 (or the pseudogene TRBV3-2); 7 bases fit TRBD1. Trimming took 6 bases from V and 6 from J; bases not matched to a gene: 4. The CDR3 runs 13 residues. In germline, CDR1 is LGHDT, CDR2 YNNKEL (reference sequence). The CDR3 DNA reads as TGTGCCAGCAGTCACAGGGGTTCCGGGGAGCTGTTTTTT. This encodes CASSHRGSGELFF.

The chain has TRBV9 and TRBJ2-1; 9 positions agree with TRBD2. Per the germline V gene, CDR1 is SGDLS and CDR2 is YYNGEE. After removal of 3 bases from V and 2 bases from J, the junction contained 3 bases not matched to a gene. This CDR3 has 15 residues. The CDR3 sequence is CASSGVAGAYNEQFF. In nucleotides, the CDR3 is TGTGCCAGCAGCGGGGTAGCGGGGGCCTACAATGAGCAGTTCTTC.

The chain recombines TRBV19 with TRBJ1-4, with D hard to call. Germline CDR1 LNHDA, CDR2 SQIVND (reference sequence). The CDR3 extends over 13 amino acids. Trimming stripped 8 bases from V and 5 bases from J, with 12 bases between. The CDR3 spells CASRAVQNEKLFF. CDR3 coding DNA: TGTGCCAGTCGGGCCGTTCAAAATGAAAAACTGTTTTTT.